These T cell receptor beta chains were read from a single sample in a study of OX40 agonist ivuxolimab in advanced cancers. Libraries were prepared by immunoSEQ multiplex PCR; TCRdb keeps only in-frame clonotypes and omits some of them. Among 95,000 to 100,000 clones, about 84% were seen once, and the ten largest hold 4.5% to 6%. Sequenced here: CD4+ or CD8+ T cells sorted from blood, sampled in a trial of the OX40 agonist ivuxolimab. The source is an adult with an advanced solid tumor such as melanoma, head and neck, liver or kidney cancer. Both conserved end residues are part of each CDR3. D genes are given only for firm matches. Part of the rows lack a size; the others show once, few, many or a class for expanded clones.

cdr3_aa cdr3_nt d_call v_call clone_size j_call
CASSEEETLFETQYF TGTGCCAGCAGTGAAGAAGAGACACTTTTCGAGACCCAGTACTTC NA TRBV6-1 NA TRBJ2-5
CASSRGRSSRETQYF TGTGCCAGCAGTCGGGGGAGATCCTCTCGAGAGACCCAGTACTTC NA TRBV5-8 NA TRBJ2-5
CATAPAFSYEQYF TGTGCCACCGCCCCGGCTTTCTCCTACGAGCAGTACTTC NA TRBV2 NA TRBJ2-7
CASSIQGGAEAFF TGTGCCAGCAGTATTCAGGGGGGAGCTGAAGCTTTCTTT TRBD1 TRBV27 NA TRBJ1-1
CATSRDLGSGAKNEQFF TGTGCCACCAGCAGAGATCTGGGTAGTGGCGCGAAAAATGAGCAGTTCTTC NA TRBV15 few TRBJ2-1
CASSWDGNEKLFF TGTGCCAGCAGCTGGGACGGTAATGAAAAACTGTTTTTT NA TRBV5-6 NA TRBJ1-4
CASSYDPYGYTF TGTGCCAGCAGCTATGATCCCTATGGCTACACCTTC NA TRBV7-2 NA TRBJ1-2
CASSPGLLYNEQFF TGTGCCAGTTCCCCGGGACTTCTCTACAATGAGCAGTTCTTC NA TRBV14 once TRBJ2-1
CASSLSSGGYAGELFF TGCGCCAGCAGCTTGTCTAGCGGGGGGTATGCCGGGGAGCTGTTTTTT TRBD2 TRBV5-1 NA TRBJ2-2
CASSYPSGSIADTQYF TGTGCCAGCAGTTACCCAAGCGGGAGCATCGCAGATACGCAGTATTTT TRBD2 TRBV6-6 NA TRBJ2-3
CASPDGEAFF TGTGCCAGCCCCGACGGTGAAGCTTTCTTT NA TRBV7-6 NA TRBJ1-1
CASSFGAGFYEQYF TGTGCCAGCAGCTTTGGAGCGGGGTTCTACGAGCAGTACTTC TRBD2 TRBV5-4 NA TRBJ2-7
CASSATTGPGDGYTF TGCGCCAGCAGCGCTACCACAGGGCCTGGGGATGGCTACACCTTC NA TRBV5-1 NA TRBJ1-2
CASSLGTAPYEQYF TGTGCCAGCAGTTTGGGGACAGCACCATACGAGCAGTACTTC TRBD1 TRBV27 NA TRBJ2-7
CATSRDIQGGGKTQYF TGTGCCACCAGCAGAGATATTCAAGGGGGCGGGAAGACCCAGTACTTC NA TRBV15 NA TRBJ2-5
CASSLTGETQYF TGCGCCAGCAGCTTGACAGGAGAGACCCAGTACTTC NA TRBV5-1 NA TRBJ2-5
CASILDRGRHEQFF TGTGCCAGCATCCTGGACAGGGGGCGTCATGAGCAGTTCTTC TRBD1 TRBV2 NA TRBJ2-1
CASSPSGDTDTQYF TGTGCCAGCAGCCCTAGCGGGGATACAGATACGCAGTATTTT TRBD2 TRBV5-4 NA TRBJ2-3
CASSLGGQGGASGYTF TGTGCCAGCAGCCTAGGGGGTCAAGGGGGCGCGAGTGGCTACACCTTC TRBD1 TRBV7-6 NA TRBJ1-2
CASSPGGDYGYTF TGTGCCAGCTCACCGGGCGGAGACTATGGCTACACCTTC NA TRBV18 NA TRBJ1-2
CASSLEGTYTYTDTQYF TGTGCCAGCAGCTTAGAAGGGACCTATACCTACACAGATACGCAGTATTTT NA TRBV7-8 NA TRBJ2-3
CAWSRGSGREQYF TGTGCCTGGAGTAGGGGATCAGGGAGGGAGCAGTACTTC NA TRBV30 NA TRBJ2-7
CAWRTPLAGNTIYF TGTGCCTGGAGGACCCCCCTGGCGGGAAACACCATATATTTT NA TRBV30 NA TRBJ1-3
CAWSIWSTDTQYF TGTGCCTGGAGTATATGGAGCACAGATACGCAGTATTTT NA TRBV30 NA TRBJ2-3
CASSPRDSLISGANVLTF TGTGCCAGCAGCCCTCGGGACAGTCTAATCTCTGGGGCCAACGTCCTGACTTTC TRBD1 TRBV9 NA TRBJ2-6
CATSRGLAGGAYEQYF TGTGCCACCAGCAGAGGACTAGCGGGAGGTGCCTACGAGCAGTACTTC TRBD2 TRBV15 NA TRBJ2-7
CASSMVGGQVNTGELFF TGTGCCAGTAGTATGGTGGGGGGACAGGTTAACACCGGGGAGCTGTTTTTT TRBD1 TRBV19 NA TRBJ2-2
CASSYSGGADTF TGTGCCAGCAGTTACTCAGGGGGCGCAGACACCTTC TRBD1 TRBV6-6 NA TRBJ1-2
CASSQDEGGTDTQYF TGTGCCAGCAGCCAAGATGAAGGCGGAACAGATACGCAGTATTTT NA TRBV4-2 NA TRBJ2-3
CASSWSPSPAIEAFF TGTGCCAGCAGTTGGTCCCCTTCTCCGGCGATTGAAGCTTTCTTT NA TRBV6-5 NA TRBJ1-1
CASSELWENTEAFF TGTGCCAGCAGTGAGCTGTGGGAGAACACTGAAGCTTTCTTT NA TRBV6-1 NA TRBJ1-1
CASSLGWDEQYF TGTGCCAGCAGCTTGGGTTGGGACGAGCAGTACTTC NA TRBV5-6 NA TRBJ2-7
CASSLAIAGSGGYTF TGTGCCAGCAGCTTAGCTATAGCAGGGTCCGGAGGCTACACCTTC NA TRBV7-9 NA TRBJ1-2
CASSSSTGLVEKLFF TGTGCCAGCAGCTCCTCAACAGGGTTGGTTGAAAAACTGTTTTTT NA TRBV7-9 NA TRBJ1-4
CASSLWTEEETQYF TGCGCCAGCAGCTTGTGGACGGAGGAGGAGACCCAGTACTTC NA TRBV5-1 NA TRBJ2-5
CASSQTGKTGELFF TGTGCCAGCAGCCAGACAGGGAAGACCGGGGAGCTGTTTTTT TRBD1 TRBV14 NA TRBJ2-2
CSVSSGLWDTQYF TGCAGCGTGTCCTCCGGGCTGTGGGATACGCAGTATTTT NA TRBV29-1 NA TRBJ2-3
CASSLGLYGYTF TGTGCCAGCAGCTTAGGTCTCTATGGCTACACCTTC NA TRBV7-9 NA TRBJ1-2
CASSLSEDRGADTQYF TGTGCCAGCAGCTTATCTGAGGACAGGGGCGCAGATACGCAGTATTTT TRBD1 TRBV7-3 NA TRBJ2-3
CASSLWGQAEAFF TGTGCCAGCAGCTTATGGGGGCAGGCTGAAGCTTTCTTT NA TRBV7-2 NA TRBJ1-1
CASSSGGPNQPQHF TGTGCCAGCAGCTCAGGGGGTCCCAATCAGCCCCAGCATTTT TRBD1 TRBV7-2 NA TRBJ1-5
CASSMGLAGTDTQYF TGTGCCAGCAGCATGGGACTAGCGGGCACAGATACGCAGTATTTT TRBD2 TRBV13 NA TRBJ2-3
CASSLYDRGSTQYF TGTGCCAGCAGCTTATACGACAGGGGTTCGACCCAGTACTTC TRBD1 TRBV5-8 NA TRBJ2-5
CASSLTYEQYF TGCGCCAGCAGCTTGACCTACGAGCAGTACTTC NA TRBV5-1 NA TRBJ2-7
CASSLYRQGSNQPQHF TGTGCCAGCTCACTATACAGACAGGGGAGCAATCAGCCCCAGCATTTT TRBD1 TRBV18 once TRBJ1-5
CASTPGQSLGEQYF TGTGCCAGCACTCCGGGACAGTCCCTAGGGGAGCAGTACTTC TRBD1 TRBV9 NA TRBJ2-7
CAIGPSTGELFF TGTGCCATCGGACCCTCCACCGGGGAGCTGTTTTTT NA TRBV10-3 NA TRBJ2-2
CASTSGSTDTQYF TGCGCCAGCACTTCAGGTAGCACAGATACGCAGTATTTT NA TRBV5-1 NA TRBJ2-3
CAWRSFGTSFRGYTF TGTGCCTGGAGGTCATTCGGGACGAGTTTTCGAGGCTACACCTTC NA TRBV30 NA TRBJ1-2
CASSYSSEPYEQYF TGTGCCAGCAGTTACTCCTCCGAACCCTACGAGCAGTACTTC NA TRBV6-5 NA TRBJ2-7
CASSIAPGQAPNSYEQYF TGTGCCAGTAGTATCGCCCCCGGACAGGCCCCGAACTCCTACGAGCAGTACTTC TRBD1 TRBV19 NA TRBJ2-7
CAGGTGAAGELFF TGTGCCGGCGGGACCGGGGCGGCCGGGGAGCTGTTTTTT NA TRBV18 NA TRBJ2-2
CAWSGNVNSPLHF TGTGCCTGGAGCGGTAACGTGAATTCACCCCTCCACTTT NA TRBV30 few TRBJ1-6
CASSEGTSGGSYEQYF TGTGCCAGCAGTGAGGGGACTAGCGGGGGTTCCTACGAGCAGTACTTC TRBD2 TRBV6-1 few TRBJ2-7
CASRESGDNTGELFF TGTGCCAGCAGAGAATCCGGGGATAACACCGGGGAGCTGTTTTTT NA TRBV7-3 NA TRBJ2-2
CASSQDLQQSSYGYTF TGCGCCAGCAGCCAAGATCTACAACAGTCTTCGTATGGCTACACCTTC NA TRBV4-3 once TRBJ1-2
CASSQGGQGDYEQYF TGCGCCAGCAGCCAAGGCGGACAGGGGGACTACGAGCAGTACTTC TRBD1 TRBV4-1 NA TRBJ2-7